What follows are 31 T cell receptor beta chains derived from one specimen sequenced in a study of blood T cell repertoires in COVID-19. Assay used: immunoSEQ multiplex PCR; TCRdb lists only in-frame clones, some missing. The sample comprises about 170,000 clones, 80% to 85% of which are singletons, and roughly 2.6% rests with the top ten. Sequenced: peripheral blood. These receptors were obtained from a human donor with acute or convalescent COVID-19. The donor label of this sample is uncertain.

The V call is TRBV7-2, the J call TRBJ2-5, with 9 bases matching TRBD1. Germline CDR1 reads SGHTA; CDR2 reads FQGNSA. With V trimmed by 4 bases and J by 0 bases, 6 bases remained unmatched. This CDR3 has 16 residues. In nucleotides, the CDR3 is TGTGCCAGCAGCTCTAACAGGGGGCGCGACCAAGAGACCCAGTACTTC. It translates to CASSSNRGRDQETQYF.

This chain connects TRBV4-1 to TRBJ2-3, with 16 bases identical to TRBD2. Unmatched junction bases numbered 8, after V lost 1 base and J lost 10 bases. Germline V gene sequence: CDR1 MGHRA, CDR2 YSYEKL. The CDR3 length is 17 residues. CDR3 residues: CASSQAPGTSGGAPQYF. As DNA, the CDR3 is TGCGCCAGCAGCCAAGCGCCCGGGACTAGCGGGGGGGCTCCGCAGTATTTT.

The J gene is TRBJ2-4, the V gene TRBV6-5; D is undetermined. The V end lost 0 bases, the J end lost 1 base, and 10 bases lay between the germline ends. The CDR3 is made up of 16 amino acids. The germline V gene encodes CDR1 MNHEY and CDR2 SVGAGI. The CDR3 reads CASSYSVPEAKNIQYF. The CDR3 DNA reads as TGTGCCAGCAGTTACTCTGTTCCCGAGGCCAAAAACATTCAGTACTTC.

This clone was picked up a small number of times. The chain couples TRBV4-1 to TRBJ1-1; possible D gene TRBD1, 6 bases. The CDR3 is 17 amino acids. Germline values: CDR1 MGHRA, CDR2 YSYEKL. Trimming removed 0 bases from V and 1 base from J, with 15 bases in between. CDR3 amino acids: CASSQEYPARGNTEAFF. The CDR3 DNA follows: TGCGCCAGCAGCCAAGAATACCCCGCCAGGGGGAACACTGAAGCTTTCTTT.

The J gene is TRBJ2-1, the V gene TRBV5-1; the D gene is possibly TRBD2 (5 bases). With 1 base removed from V and 2 bases from J, the gap between germline ends came to 13 bases. CDR1 is SGHRS and CDR2 is YFSETQ in the germline V gene. The length of the CDR3 is 16 residues. This chain's CDR3 is CASSLTSGSAYNEQFF. CDR3 DNA: TGCGCCAGCAGCTTGACGAGCGGCTCAGCCTACAATGAGCAGTTCTTC.

As for this clone: Other DNA sequences within the sample encode an identical CDR3. The chain joins TRBV6-5 to TRBJ2-5, with D possibly being TRBD1 (6 bases). CDR1 MNHEY and CDR2 SVGAGI come from the germline V gene. CDR3 length: 13 amino acids. V was shortened by 6 bases and J by 2 bases, with 10 bases between the two germline ends. CDR3 sequence (DNA): TGTGCCAGCAGGCGGACAGAGCAAGAGACCCAGTACTTC. This codes for CASRRTEQETQYF.

The table lists this clone with a count of one. This sequence joins TRBV29-1 and TRBJ1-2, with D perhaps matching TRBD1 (5 bases). Germline CDR1 reads SQVTM; CDR2 reads ANQGSEA. The CDR3 has 14 amino acids. The V and J ends lost 2 bases and 6 bases respectively, with 16 bases between them. CDR3 coding DNA: TGCAGCGTTGAATCTGGTGGGGCTATCAATGGCTACACCTTC. It yields the protein CSVESGGAINGYTF.

The chain links TRBV2 to TRBJ1-2; 9 positions agree with TRBD1. The CDR3 spans 14 residues. V trimming: 7 bases; J trimming: 2 bases; junction bases outside the gene matches: 5. Germline CDR1 and CDR2: SNHLY and FYNNEI. The CDR3 spells CASIYRGQNYGYTF. CDR3 sequence (DNA): TGTGCCAGCATCTACAGGGGGCAAAACTATGGCTACACCTTC.

The chain is built from TRBV5-1 and TRBJ1-2; 7 bases fit TRBD1. There are 13 residues in the CDR3. Germline V gene data show CDR1 as SGHRS and CDR2 as YFSETQ. V lost 4 bases, J lost 8 bases, and 8 bases stayed unmatched. CDR3 amino acids: CASSRTGDHGYTF. In DNA, the CDR3 is TGCGCCAGCAGCCGTACAGGGGACCACGGCTACACCTTC.

V is TRBV5-1 and J is TRBJ2-7; 8 bases are shared with TRBD2. Germline trimming cut 2 bases from V and 4 bases from J; bases unmatched to any gene: 8. CDR1 is SGHRS and CDR2 is YFSETQ in the germline V gene. The CDR3 is 15 amino acids. The CDR3 region is CASSLAAGEGYEQYF. CDR3 sequence (DNA): TGCGCCAGCAGCTTAGCAGCGGGAGAAGGGTACGAGCAGTACTTC.

This chain links TRBV5-8 with TRBJ2-7; 9 bases fit TRBD1. Germline CDR1 SGHTS, CDR2 YDEGEE. The CDR3 consists of 14 residues. The V and J ends lost 0 bases and 5 bases, in that order; junction bases with no gene match: 3. Here the CDR3 reads CASSLGDRDDEQYF. Here the CDR3 DNA reads TGTGCCAGCAGCTTGGGGGACAGGGACGACGAGCAGTACTTC.

The chain couples TRBV7-3 to TRBJ1-1; TRBD1 agrees at 8 bases. The germline V gene has CDR1 SGHTA and CDR2 FQGTGA. J was trimmed by 4 bases and V by 1 base; bases with no gene match: 8. There are 16 residues in the CDR3. CDR3 nucleotides: TGTGCCAGCAGCTTAAACCCAGGGGGCGCGGGCACTGAAGCTTTCTTT. This encodes CASSLNPGGAGTEAFF.

The rearrangement uses TRBV4-1 and TRBJ1-4; D unclear. CDR1 is MGHRA and CDR2 is YSYEKL in the germline V gene. This CDR3 spans 15 amino acids. The V gene lost 4 bases and the J gene lost 2 bases, with 11 bases spanning the gap. The CDR3 loop reads CASSRPGRTNEKLFF. The CDR3 bases are TGCGCCAGCAGCCGTCCAGGCAGGACTAATGAAAAACTGTTTTTT.

The gene calls are TRBV29-1 and TRBJ1-2; D perhaps matches TRBD1 (6 bases). From germline, CDR1 is SQVTM and CDR2 ANQGSEA. Trimming took 3 bases from V and 8 from J, leaving 16 bases between them. CDR3 size: 13 residues. CDR3 protein: CSVDTGTSGGYTF. The CDR3 bases are TGCAGCGTTGATACAGGGACCTCGGGCGGCTACACCTTC.

The chain carries TRBV2 and TRBJ1-5; possibly TRBD1 for D (5 bases). CDR3 length: 14 residues. The V and J ends lost 3 bases and 3 bases respectively, with 9 bases between them. Germline CDR1 and CDR2: SNHLY and FYNNEI. The CDR3 DNA reads as TGTGCCAGCAGTGAGCAGGGCCTCAATCAGCCCCAGCATTTT. Translation: CASSEQGLNQPQHF.

The chain combines TRBV7-9 with TRBJ2-7, with 7 bases matching TRBD1. The CDR3 sequence is 14 residues long. The trim removed 0 bases at V and 4 bases at J, leaving 3 bases unmatched. Germline V lookup: CDR1 SEHNR, CDR2 FQNEAQ (reference sequence). In nucleotides, the CDR3 is TGTGCCAGCAGCTTAGCCGGGACAGTATACGAGCAGTACTTC. Translating gives CASSLAGTVYEQYF.

V usage is TRBV2 and J usage is TRBJ1-1, with TRBD1 as a possible D gene (5 bases). Trimming left V 0 bases short and J 3 bases short, with 17 bases between. Per germline, CDR1 SNHLY and CDR2 FYNNEI. This CDR3 has 17 residues. As DNA, the CDR3 is TGTGCCAGCAGTGAAGCGCGGGGCAGGGCTAGGGACACTGAAGCTTTCTTT. It is translated as CASSEARGRARDTEAFF.

The chain is built from TRBV19 and TRBJ2-2; TRBD2 aligns across 13 bases. This CDR3 is 13 amino acids long. The J segment lost 8 bases and the V segment lost 9 bases, leaving 3 bases of the junction unmatched. Looked up from germline, CDR1 is LNHDA and CDR2 is SQIVND (reference sequence). CDR3 loop: CASTGLAGGELFF. The DNA of the CDR3 is TGTGCCAGCACGGGACTAGCGGGGGGGGAGCTGTTTTTT. The full variable domain, rest sourced from reference TRBV19 and TRBJ2-2, is DGGITQSPKYLFRKEGQNVTLSCEQNLNHDAMYWYRQDPGQGLRLIYYSQIVNDFQKGDIAEGYSVSREKKESFPLTVTSAQKNPTAFYLCASTGLAGGELFFGEGSRLTVL.

The chain links TRBV7-2 to TRBJ2-7; the match to TRBD2 covers 12 bases. Germline assignment: CDR1 SGHTA and CDR2 FQGNSA. Trimming at V came to 5 bases and at J to 6 bases, leaving 11 bases not matched to a gene. The CDR3 loop spans 16 amino acids. The CDR3 loop is CASSKGLAGNVGEQYF. The CDR3 region has the DNA TGTGCCAGCAGCAAAGGACTAGCGGGAAATGTAGGCGAGCAGTACTTC. Based on the CDR3 plus reference TRBV7-2 and TRBJ2-7, the full variable domain is GAGVSQSPSNKVTEKGKDVELRCDPISGHTALYWYRQSLGQGLEFLIYFQGNSAPDKSGLPSDRFSAERTGGSVSTLTIQRTQQEDSAVYLCASSKGLAGNVGEQYFGPGTRLTVT.

This sequence joins TRBV6-1 and TRBJ1-1, with TRBD1 identical over 7 bases. J was trimmed by 8 bases and V by 1 base; bases with no gene match: 13. The CDR3 has 16 amino acids. Germline CDR1 MNHNS, CDR2 SASEGT. The CDR3 loop reads CASSEVGTVSYFEAFF. The CDR3, as DNA: TGTGCCAGCAGTGAAGTGGGGACAGTAAGCTATTTCGAAGCTTTCTTT.

The CDR3 loop reads CASSQSLRQGDPTNEKLFF. CDR3 nucleotides: TGCGCCAGCAGTCAAAGCCTAAGACAGGGGGACCCAACTAATGAAAAACTGTTTTTT. This rearrangement joins TRBV23-1 to TRBJ1-4, with TRBD1 matching 9 bases. TRBV23-1 is treated as an ORF (open reading frame) with a function not yet certain. The CDR3 loop spans 19 amino acids. V was clipped by 2 bases and J by 0 bases; unmatched bases: 10.

V is TRBV6-5 and J is TRBJ1-2; D is uncertain. The germline gives CDR1 MNHEY, CDR2 SVGAGI. V was cut by 0 bases and J by 2 bases, with 10 bases left in between. The CDR3 contains 15 residues. Written as DNA, the CDR3 is TGTGCCAGCAGTTACTCGGGCAGCCTGAACTATGGCTACACCTTC. It encodes CASSYSGSLNYGYTF.

J is TRBJ1-5 and V is TRBV3-1 (or the pseudogene TRBV3-2); tentatively, D is TRBD1 (6 bases). With 1 base removed from V and 7 bases from J, the gap between germline ends came to 14 bases. CDR1 LGHDT and CDR2 YNNKEL come from the germline V gene (reference sequence). This CDR3 spans 15 amino acids. The CDR3 region is CASSQAGQVSQPQHF. The DNA of the CDR3 is TGTGCCAGCAGCCAAGCGGGACAAGTAAGCCAGCCCCAGCATTTT.

The chain is built from TRBV29-1 and TRBJ1-2; D remains ambiguous. V was clipped by 5 bases and J by 0 bases, with 10 bases between them. The CDR3 is 13 amino acids. CDR1 and CDR2 (germline): SQVTM, ANQGSEA. The CDR3 is CSVFGGPNYGYTF. The CDR3 coding sequence is TGCAGCGTTTTCGGCGGCCCTAACTATGGCTACACCTTC.

The chain carries TRBV30 and TRBJ2-5; TRBD2 matches at 8 bases. This CDR3 has 16 amino acids. Germline CDR1 and CDR2: GTSNPN and SVGIG (reference sequence). V lost 3 bases and J lost 5; bases outside the gene matches: 14. The CDR3 sequence: CAWSQSRGSGAETQYF. The CDR3 DNA is TGTGCCTGGAGCCAAAGTAGAGGTAGCGGGGCGGAGACCCAGTACTTC.

The rearrangement uses TRBV6-5 and TRBJ1-2; D is unclear. V lost 2 bases and J 6 bases, leaving 13 bases between the germline ends. The CDR3 length is 14 residues. The V gene's germline CDR1 is MNHEY and CDR2 SVGAGI. DNA of the CDR3: TGTGCCAGCAGTTACGGGTCCGGGGAGAATGGCTACACCTTC. Its protein product is CASSYGSGENGYTF.

This clone showed up just a few times. The gene calls are TRBV7-8 and TRBJ1-1; 9 bases fit TRBD1. V lost 5 bases to trimming and J lost 1 base; unmatched junction nucleotides: 8. The germline V gene encodes CDR1 SGHVS and CDR2 FQNEAQ. The CDR3 length is 16 residues. This CDR3 is CASSPTGQGRNTEAFF. Here the CDR3 DNA reads TGTGCCAGCAGCCCAACCGGACAGGGGAGGAACACTGAAGCTTTCTTT.

This clone has only a few counts. This rearrangement joins TRBV21-1 to TRBJ2-1; the table's D call, TRBD2, has no DNA check behind it. TRBV21-1 is a pseudogene locus. The CDR3 loop spans 16 amino acids. The CDR3, as DNA: TGTGCCAGCAGCGGACTCGGGAGTCTCTCCTACAATGAGCAGTTCTTC. This gives the protein CASSGLGSLSYNEQFF.

The J gene is TRBJ2-5, the V gene TRBV30; tentatively, D is TRBD2 (6 bases). Germline V CDR1 and CDR2: GTSNPN, SVGIG (reference sequence). V lost 0 bases to trimming and J lost 5 bases, with 10 bases between them. The CDR3 has 13 residues. In nucleotides, the CDR3 is TGTGCCTGGAGTGTACGAGGAGGGGAGACCCAGTACTTC. Protein: CAWSVRGGETQYF.

CDR3 protein: CASSQTILPGLSRRVWNIQYF. CDR3 in DNA: TGCGCCAGCAGCCAAACCATACTACCGGGACTCTCGAGGCGGGTATGGAACATTCAGTACTTC. V and J are TRBV4-1 and TRBJ2-4; D might be TRBD2 (6 bases). The V and J ends lost 2 bases and 7 bases respectively, with 33 bases between them. The CDR3 spans 21 residues. Germline-derived CDR1 and CDR2 are MGHRA and YSYEKL.

This chain joins TRBV5-1 and TRBJ2-3; 12 bases are a match to TRBD1. V was clipped by 3 bases and J by 4 bases; unmatched bases: 6. Germline V gene data show CDR1 as SGHRS and CDR2 as YFSETQ. The CDR3 spans 16 residues. CDR3 in amino acids: CASSSTGTGGADTQYF. The CDR3 DNA follows: TGCGCCAGCAGCTCGACTGGGACAGGGGGCGCAGATACGCAGTATTTT.